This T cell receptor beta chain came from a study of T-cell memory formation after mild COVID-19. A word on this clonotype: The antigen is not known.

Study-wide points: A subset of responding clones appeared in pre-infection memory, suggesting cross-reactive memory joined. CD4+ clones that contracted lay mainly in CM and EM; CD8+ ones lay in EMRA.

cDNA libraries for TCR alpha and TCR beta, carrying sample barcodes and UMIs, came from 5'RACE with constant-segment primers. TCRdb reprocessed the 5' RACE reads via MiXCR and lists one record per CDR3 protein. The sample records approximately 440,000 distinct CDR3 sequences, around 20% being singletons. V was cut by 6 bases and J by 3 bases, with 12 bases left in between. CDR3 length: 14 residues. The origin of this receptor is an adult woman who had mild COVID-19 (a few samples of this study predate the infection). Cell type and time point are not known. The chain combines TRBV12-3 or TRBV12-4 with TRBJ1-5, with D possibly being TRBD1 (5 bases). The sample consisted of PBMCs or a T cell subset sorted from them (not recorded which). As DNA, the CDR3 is TGTGCCAGCAGAGAGGGGCACGACAATCAGCCCCAGCATTTT. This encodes CASREGHDNQPQHF.